This TCR beta chain was sequenced for a study of cytotoxic CD8 clonotypes in ibrutinib-treated CLL. Looking at the study overall: Of the patients, under 13 were relapsed/refractory, about 15 treatment-naive and fewer than 18 IGHV unmutated.

Study-level points and caveats: The study found public clonotypes uncommon, contracting or stable on treatment. Clonality went up at ibrutinib response and then declined back toward baseline at progression. T-cell clonality at baseline went above that of age-matched healthy donors and rose and fell with circulating CD8+ T-cell counts.

As for this clone: What it recognizes is unknown.

The CDR3 totals 15 residues. J gave up 3 bases and V 3 bases, and 3 bases lay outside the gene matches. Germline V lookup: CDR1 SGHTA, CDR2 FQGTGA. Assay: immunoSEQ multiplex PCR; the TCRdb copy retains only in-frame clones and omits some. The data contain more than 8,500 clones, over 60% of them singletons. The chain links TRBV7-3 to TRBJ2-1; 9 bases match TRBD2. The sequences come from PBMCs, collected before ibrutinib treatment. The receptor was derived from a human donor with chronic lymphocytic leukemia. For the CDR3, the DNA is TGTGCCAGCAGCTTGGCTAGCGGGGTCTACAATGAGCAGTTCTTC. It encodes CASSLASGVYNEQFF.